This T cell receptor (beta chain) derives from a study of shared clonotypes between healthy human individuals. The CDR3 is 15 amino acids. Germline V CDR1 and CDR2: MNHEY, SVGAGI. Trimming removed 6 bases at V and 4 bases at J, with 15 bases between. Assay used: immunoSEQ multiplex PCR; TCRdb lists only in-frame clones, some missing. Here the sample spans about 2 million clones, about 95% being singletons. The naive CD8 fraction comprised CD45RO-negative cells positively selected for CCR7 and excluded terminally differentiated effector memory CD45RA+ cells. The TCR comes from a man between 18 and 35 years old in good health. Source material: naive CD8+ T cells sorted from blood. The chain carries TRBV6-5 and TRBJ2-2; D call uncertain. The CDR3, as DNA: TGTGCCAGCAGGGCGGAAATCCTTACCACCGGGGAGCTGTTTTTT. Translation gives CASRAEILTTGELFF.